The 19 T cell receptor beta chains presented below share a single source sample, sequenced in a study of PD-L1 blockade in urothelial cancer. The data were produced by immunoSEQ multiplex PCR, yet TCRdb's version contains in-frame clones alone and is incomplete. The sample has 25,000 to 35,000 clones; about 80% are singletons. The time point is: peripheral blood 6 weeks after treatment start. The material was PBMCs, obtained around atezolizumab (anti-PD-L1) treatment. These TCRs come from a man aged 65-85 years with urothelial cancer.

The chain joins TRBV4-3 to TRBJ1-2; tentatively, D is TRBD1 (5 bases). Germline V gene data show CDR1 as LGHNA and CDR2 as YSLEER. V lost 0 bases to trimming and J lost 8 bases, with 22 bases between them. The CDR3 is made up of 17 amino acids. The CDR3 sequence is CASSQDTFGTLKEGYTF. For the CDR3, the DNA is TGCGCCAGCAGCCAAGATACCTTCGGGACTTTAAAGGAGGGCTACACCTTC.

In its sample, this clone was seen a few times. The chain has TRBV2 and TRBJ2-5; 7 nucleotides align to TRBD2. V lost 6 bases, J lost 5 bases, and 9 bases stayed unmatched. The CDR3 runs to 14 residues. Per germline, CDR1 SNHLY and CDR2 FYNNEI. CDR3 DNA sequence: TGTGCCAGCAGGGGAGGGGTAGGAACGGAGACCCAGTACTTC. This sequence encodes CASRGGVGTETQYF.

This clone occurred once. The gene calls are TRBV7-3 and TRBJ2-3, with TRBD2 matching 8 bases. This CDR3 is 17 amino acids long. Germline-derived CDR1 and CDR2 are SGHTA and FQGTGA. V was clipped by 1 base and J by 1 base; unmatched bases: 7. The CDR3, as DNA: TGTGCCAGCAGCTTAAGGGGCCCAGCGGGGGGCACAGATACGCAGTATTTT. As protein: CASSLRGPAGGTDTQYF.

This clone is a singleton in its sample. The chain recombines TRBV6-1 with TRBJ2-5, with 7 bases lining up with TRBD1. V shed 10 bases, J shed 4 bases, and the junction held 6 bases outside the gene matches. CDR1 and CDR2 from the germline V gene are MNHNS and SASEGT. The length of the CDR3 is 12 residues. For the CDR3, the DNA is TGTGCCACCAGGGGGACAGTAGAGACCCAGTACTTC. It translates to CATRGTVETQYF.

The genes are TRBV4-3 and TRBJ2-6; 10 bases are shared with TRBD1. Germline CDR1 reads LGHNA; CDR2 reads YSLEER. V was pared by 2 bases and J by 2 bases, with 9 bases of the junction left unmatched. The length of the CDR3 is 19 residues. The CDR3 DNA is TGCGCCAGCAGCCAACTACCGGGACAGGGGTACCCTGGGGCCAACGTCCTGACTTTC. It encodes CASSQLPGQGYPGANVLTF.

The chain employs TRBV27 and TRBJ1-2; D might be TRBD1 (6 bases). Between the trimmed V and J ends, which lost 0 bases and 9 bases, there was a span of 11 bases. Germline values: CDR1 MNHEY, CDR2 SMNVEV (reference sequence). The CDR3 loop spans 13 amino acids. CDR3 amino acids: CASSLSQGRSYTF. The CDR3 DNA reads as TGTGCCAGCAGTTTATCACAGGGTAGGAGCTACACCTTC.

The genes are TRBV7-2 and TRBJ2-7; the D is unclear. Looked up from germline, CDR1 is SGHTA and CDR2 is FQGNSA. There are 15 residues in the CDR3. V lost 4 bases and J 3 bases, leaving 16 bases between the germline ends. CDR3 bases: TGTGCCAGCAGCTCCGACACGATGCCCCTCTACGAGCAGTACTTC. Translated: CASSSDTMPLYEQYF.

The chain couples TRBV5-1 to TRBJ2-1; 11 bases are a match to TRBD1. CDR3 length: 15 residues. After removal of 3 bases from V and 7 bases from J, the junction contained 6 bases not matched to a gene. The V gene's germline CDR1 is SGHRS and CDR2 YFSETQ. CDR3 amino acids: CASSSGQGARNEQFF. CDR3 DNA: TGCGCCAGCAGCTCCGGACAGGGGGCTCGGAATGAGCAGTTCTTC.

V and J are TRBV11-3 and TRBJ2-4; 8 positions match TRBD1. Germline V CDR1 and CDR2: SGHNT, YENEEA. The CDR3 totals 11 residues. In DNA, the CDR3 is TGTGCGACAGGGGCCGAAAACATTCAGTACTTC. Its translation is CATGAENIQYF.

The CDR3 DNA is TGTGCCAGCAGCTTGGAACGGGGGAACTACGAGCAGTACTTC. Its protein product is CASSLERGNYEQYF. The rearrangement links TRBV5-4 to TRBJ2-7, with a tentative D call TRBD2 (6 bases). This CDR3 has 14 residues. Per germline, CDR1 SGHNT and CDR2 YYREEE (reference sequence). With 0 bases removed from V and 3 bases from J, the gap between germline ends came to 10 bases.

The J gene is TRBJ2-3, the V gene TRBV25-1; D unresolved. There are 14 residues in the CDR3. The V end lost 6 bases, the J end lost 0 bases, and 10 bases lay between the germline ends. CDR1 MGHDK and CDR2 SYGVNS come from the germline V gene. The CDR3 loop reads CASRLRTSTDTQYF. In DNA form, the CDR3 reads TGTGCCAGCAGACTTCGCACTAGCACAGATACGCAGTATTTT. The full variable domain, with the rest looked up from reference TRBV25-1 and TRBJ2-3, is EADIYQTPRYLVIGTGKKITLECSQTMGHDKMYWYQQDPGMELHLIHYSYGVNSTEKGDLSSESTVSRIRTEHFPLTLESARPSHTSQYLCASRLRTSTDTQYFGPGTRLTVL.

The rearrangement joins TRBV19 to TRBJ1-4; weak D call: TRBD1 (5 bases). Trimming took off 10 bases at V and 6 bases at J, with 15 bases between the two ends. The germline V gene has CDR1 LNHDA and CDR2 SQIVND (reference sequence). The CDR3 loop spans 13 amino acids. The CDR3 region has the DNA TGTGCCACCGGGGGGGGAGATCATGAAAAACTGTTTTTT. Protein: CATGGGDHEKLFF.

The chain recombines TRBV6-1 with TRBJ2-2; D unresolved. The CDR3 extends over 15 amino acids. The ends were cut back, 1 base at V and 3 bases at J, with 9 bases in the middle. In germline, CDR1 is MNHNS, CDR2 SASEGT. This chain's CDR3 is CASSEGFLYTGELFF. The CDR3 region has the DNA TGTGCCAGCAGTGAAGGTTTCCTTTACACCGGGGAGCTGTTTTTT.

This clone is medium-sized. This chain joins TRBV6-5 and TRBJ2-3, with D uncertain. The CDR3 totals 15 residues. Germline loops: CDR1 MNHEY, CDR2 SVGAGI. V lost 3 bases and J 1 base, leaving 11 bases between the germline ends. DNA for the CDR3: TGTGCCAGCAGTTATACGACACCCCGCACAGATACGCAGTATTTT. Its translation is CASSYTTPRTDTQYF.

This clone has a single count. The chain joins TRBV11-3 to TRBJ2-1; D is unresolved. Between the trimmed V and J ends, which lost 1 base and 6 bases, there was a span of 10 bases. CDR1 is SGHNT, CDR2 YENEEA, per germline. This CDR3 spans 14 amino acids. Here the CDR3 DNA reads TGTGCCAGCAGCTTAGTTCGCCCAGGCAATGAGCAGTTCTTC. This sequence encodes CASSLVRPGNEQFF. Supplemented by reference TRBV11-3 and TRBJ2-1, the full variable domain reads EAGVVQSPRYKIIEKKQPVAFWCNPISGHNTLYWYLQNLGQGPELLIRYENEEAVDDSQLPKDRFSAERLKGVDSTLKIQPAELGDSAVYLCASSLVRPGNEQFFGPGTRLTVL.

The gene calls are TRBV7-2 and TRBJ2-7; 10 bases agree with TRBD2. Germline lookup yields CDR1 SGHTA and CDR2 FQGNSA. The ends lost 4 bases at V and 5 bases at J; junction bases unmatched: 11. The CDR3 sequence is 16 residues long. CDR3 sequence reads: CASSSGERGGLNEQYF. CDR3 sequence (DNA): TGTGCCAGCAGCTCCGGAGAGCGGGGGGGCCTCAACGAGCAGTACTTC.

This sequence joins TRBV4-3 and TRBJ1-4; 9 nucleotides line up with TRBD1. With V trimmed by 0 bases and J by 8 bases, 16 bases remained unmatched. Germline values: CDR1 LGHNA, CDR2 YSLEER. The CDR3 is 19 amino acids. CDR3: CASSQEGRTGVGGREKLFF. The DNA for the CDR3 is TGCGCCAGCAGCCAAGAGGGAAGGACAGGGGTAGGAGGGCGCGAAAAACTGTTTTTT.

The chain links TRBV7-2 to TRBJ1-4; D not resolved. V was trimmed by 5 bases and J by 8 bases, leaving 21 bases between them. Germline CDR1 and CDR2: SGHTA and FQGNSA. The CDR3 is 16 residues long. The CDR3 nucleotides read TGTGCCAGCAGCCCGCAAGTGACGGGAACGAACGAAAAACTGTTTTTT. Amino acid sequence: CASSPQVTGTNEKLFF. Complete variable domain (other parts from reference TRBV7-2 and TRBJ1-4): GAGVSQSPSNKVTEKGKDVELRCDPISGHTALYWYRQSLGQGLEFLIYFQGNSAPDKSGLPSDRFSAERTGGSVSTLTIQRTQQEDSAVYLCASSPQVTGTNEKLFFGSGTQLSVL.

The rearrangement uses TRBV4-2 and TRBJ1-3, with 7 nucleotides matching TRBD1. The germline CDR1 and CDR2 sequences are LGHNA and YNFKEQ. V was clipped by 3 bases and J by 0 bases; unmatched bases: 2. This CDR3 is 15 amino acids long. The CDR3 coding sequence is TGTGCCAGCAGCCAGAACAGGGGCTCTGGAAACACCATATATTTT. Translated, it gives CASSQNRGSGNTIYF.